A selection of T cell receptor beta chains follows, all from one sample in a study of cytomegalovirus exposure and HLA in healthy donors. The protocol was immunoSEQ multiplex PCR, while the TCRdb copy is restricted to in-frame clones and leaves out a portion. The sample includes about 50,000 clones, around 73% of them seen just once. The material sequenced was PBMCs. The receptors shown here come from a woman aged 40-49 years in good health and CMV-seropositive. CDR3s include the opening cysteine and the closing phenylalanine or tryptophan. Clone size appears in some rows only: once, few, many, or a class for an expanded clone.

j_call clone_size cdr3_length v_call cdr3_aa
TRBJ1-2 . 12 TRBV28 CASSYGLYGYTF
TRBJ1-1 . 12 TRBV7-9 CASSLGLGGAFF
TRBJ2-2 . 15 TRBV9 CASSPWGDGTGELFF
TRBJ1-2 . 15 TRBV4-2 CASSHRQPLNYGYTF
TRBJ2-2 . 11 TRBV20-1 CSARRTGELFF
TRBJ1-6 . 14 TRBV19 CASKGRGRRTPLHF
TRBJ1-1 few 15 TRBV4-1 CASSQGPRQGRGAFF
TRBJ2-7 . 13 TRBV2 CACRPSGVYEQYF
TRBJ2-5 . 17 TRBV5-1 CASSSSGTSGGGETQYF
TRBJ1-3 once 16 TRBV5-4 CASSSTGRGIGNTIYF
TRBJ2-3 . 20 TRBV4-2 CASSQEASGGVTTSTDTQYF
TRBJ2-7 . 14 TRBV6-1 CASSEAVYSGEQYF
TRBJ1-1 . 14 TRBV28 CASRTGGVLTEAFF